Below, one TCR beta chain is given with its context. As yet, its antigen is unknown. These data originate in a study of T cell repertoires in cytomegalovirus infection. Study-level information: Public TCR beta signature analysis indicated the presence of both CMV infection and matching HLA type.

Each CDR3 protein gets one entry after TCRdb re-called the reads with MiXCR. This sample has 310,000 or so distinct CDR3 sequences, with about 25% found just once. The CDR3 totals 13 residues. The ends lost 5 bases at V and 9 bases at J; junction bases unmatched: 4. Germline-derived CDR1 and CDR2 are SNHLY and FYNNEI. Overall study findings and caveats: CMV-specific HLA-C-restricted TCR beta clonotypes dominated the ex vivo response. Cumulative public TCR beta family frequency identified carriers of CMV plus the relevant HLA.

Specimen: PBMCs. The source of this sequence is a human donor in good health (CMV status not recorded). Some clones in this sample may be carry-over from other donors' samples. The chain combines TRBV2 with TRBJ2-1; the match to TRBD2 covers 10 bases. For the CDR3, the DNA is TGTGCCAGCAGTCTAGCGGGGGAGAGTGAGCAGTTCTTC. Its protein product is CASSLAGESEQFF.